These T cell receptor beta chains were read from a single sample in a study of cytotoxic CD8 clonotypes in ibrutinib-treated CLL. Produced via immunoSEQ multiplex PCR; TCRdb's table is partial and in-frame only. The data contain fewer than 300,000 clones, about 72% of them singletons. Sequenced material: PBMCs, taken at disease progression, from a patient treated with ibrutinib. These receptors were collected from a human donor with chronic lymphocytic leukemia. CDR3s leave out the opening cysteine and the closing phenylalanine or tryptophan. A D gene is named only where the DNA matches it firmly.

cdr3_aa d_call j_call cdr3_length v_call
ASMARTAQGYT . TRBJ1-2 11 TRBV19
ASSLRETQY . TRBJ2-5 9 TRBV11-2
ASSVEAGGQGNIQY TRBD2 TRBJ2-4 14 TRBV9
ASSLAWGAGTGELF TRBD2 TRBJ2-2 14 TRBV7-2
ASSVWTGSTIY TRBD1 TRBJ1-3 11 TRBV9
ASSEPDRFSYGYT TRBD1 TRBJ1-2 13 TRBV2
SVRRDPTEAF . TRBJ1-1 10 TRBV29-1
ASSSIAGGHAGELF TRBD2 TRBJ2-2 14 TRBV11-3
ASSGRGYNEQF . TRBJ2-1 11 TRBV7-9
ASSPRRGTEYNEQF . TRBJ2-1 14 TRBV11-2
ASSLTGVVWASNTGELF TRBD1 TRBJ2-2 17 TRBV5-6
AISEFGGARTDTQY TRBD2 TRBJ2-3 14 TRBV10-3
ASSPGQSYEQY . TRBJ2-7 11 TRBV28
ASSVGSGTSGTGELF TRBD2 TRBJ2-2 15 TRBV9
ASSSGPTGQGGGYT TRBD1 TRBJ1-2 14 TRBV5-1
ASTGTSGTGELF TRBD2 TRBJ2-2 12 TRBV7-2
ASSEPGLADEQY . TRBJ2-7 12 TRBV6-1
ASSLGPRPYNEQF . TRBJ2-1 13 TRBV6-5
ASSSPGQEY TRBD1 TRBJ2-5 9 TRBV5-6
SVYKVMNTEAF . TRBJ1-1 11 TRBV29-1
ASSLIRTSGGHGELF TRBD2 TRBJ2-2 15 TRBV5-1
ASSLGLSSYEQY . TRBJ2-7 12 TRBV11-2